A selection of T cell receptor beta chains follows, all from one sample in a study of blood T cell repertoires in COVID-19. The assay was immunoSEQ multiplex PCR, and TCRdb's table has in-frame clones only and misses some. This sample has about 16,000 clones, with roughly 87% found just once. Specimen: peripheral blood. These receptor sequences come from an elderly man with acute or convalescent COVID-19. The conserved cysteine and the conserved F or W are not part of the CDR3 here. The D gene is left open where the match is weak.

12,TRBV3-1/TRBV3-2,-,TRBJ1-5,ASSQTGLYQPQH
14,TRBV13,-,TRBJ1-6,ASSLGPRLDNSPLH
10,TRBV3-1/TRBV3-2,-,TRBJ2-5,ASSQAQETQY
12,TRBV27,TRBD1,TRBJ2-7,ASSFGTGVWEQY
13,TRBV7-9,-,TRBJ1-2,ASSLLRQAAEGYT
12,TRBV2,-,TRBJ1-1,ASRPGRVNTEAF
14,TRBV7-8,TRBD1,TRBJ2-2,ASSLRTGLNTGELF
14,TRBV5-6,-,TRBJ1-2,ASSPQTGTLNYGYT
14,TRBV6-5,TRBD1,TRBJ1-2,ASSYSWAGGDYGYT
12,TRBV30,TRBD1,TRBJ2-7,AFSQGDLFHEQY
11,TRBV5-1,-,TRBJ1-1,ASSLGQTTEAF
16,TRBV11-2,TRBD2,TRBJ2-7,ASSLDLGMAGLAYEQY
15,TRBV9,-,TRBJ2-7,ASSVTPWGVPPYEQY
14,TRBV5-4,TRBD2,TRBJ2-1,ASSFSGGSSYNEQF
9,TRBV24-1,-,TRBJ1-2,ATAGAGGYT
11,TRBV29-1,-,TRBJ1-4,SVESGLREKLF
14,TRBV18,-,TRBJ2-1,ASSLRTRQTVNEQF
14,TRBV18,TRBD1,TRBJ2-3,ASCPGTGGAKDTQY
16,TRBV3-1/TRBV3-2,-,TRBJ2-3,ASSQDPSLVGRDDTQY
13,TRBV9,-,TRBJ2-3,ASSVGSRGTDTQY
14,TRBV5-6,-,TRBJ1-5,ASSFRAGAGNQPQH
14,TRBV3-1/TRBV3-2,TRBD2,TRBJ2-7,ASSPGTSGSRYEQY
7,TRBV20-1,-,TRBJ1-2,SAPGGYT
11,TRBV3-1/TRBV3-2,-,TRBJ1-1,ASSPQGNTEAF
11,TRBV19,-,TRBJ2-3,ASSRQPTDTQY
13,TRBV19,-,TRBJ1-5,ASSIVSRGNQPQH
14,TRBV9,TRBD2,TRBJ2-2,ASSVVSGSFAGELF
13,TRBV3-1/TRBV3-2,-,TRBJ1-2,ASSQGGVDNYGYT
11,TRBV30,-,TRBJ1-1,AWSVRTGSQAF
13,TRBV29-1,TRBD2,TRBJ2-1,SVEVLALSYNEQF
8,TRBV30,TRBD1,TRBJ1-2,AWGQAGYT
13,TRBV5-1,-,TRBJ2-5,ASSLRGTLQETQY
13,TRBV7-2,-,TRBJ1-3,ASSSPTLSGNTIY
11,TRBV12-3/TRBV12-4,-,TRBJ1-2,ASSLVGSGGYT